This entry lists 25 T cell receptor beta chains sequenced from one sample in a study of blood T cell repertoires in COVID-19. Profiled with immunoSEQ multiplex PCR; TCRdb holds only in-frame clones, not every one. Altogether hundreds of thousands of clones are present, 85% being singletons, with the ten largest covering 2% to 3%. Sequencing was performed on PBMCs or T cells enriched from blood (not recorded which). Every receptor here comes from a woman aged 45-60 years who had recovered from COVID-19.

The chain uses TRBV7-6 and TRBJ1-6, with D tentatively TRBD1 (6 bases). Germline V gene lookup returns CDR1 SGHVS and CDR2 FNYEAQ. V lost 3 bases to trimming and J lost 4 bases, with 13 bases between them. The CDR3 is made up of 16 amino acids. The CDR3 reads CASSFQGRGYNSPLHF. The CDR3 nucleotides are TGTGCCAGCAGCTTTCAGGGGAGGGGTTATAATTCACCCCTCCACTTT.

This clone was observed a single time. The rearrangement joins TRBV18 to TRBJ2-1, with TRBD1 matching 9 bases. Unmatched junction bases numbered 10, after V lost 5 bases and J lost 5 bases. Germline V gene lookup returns CDR1 KGHSH and CDR2 LQKENI. The CDR3 spans 16 residues. The CDR3 region has the DNA TGTGCCAGCTCAGAACGACTCGGGACAGGGAACAATGAGCAGTTCTTC. Its translation: CASSERLGTGNNEQFF.

The chain is built from TRBV7-9 and TRBJ1-4, with D possibly being TRBD1 (6 bases). Germline V gene sequence: CDR1 SEHNR, CDR2 FQNEAQ (reference sequence). V was shortened by 2 bases and J by 8 bases, with 12 bases between the two germline ends. The length of the CDR3 is 14 residues. CDR3: CASSLNRDGEKLFF. The CDR3 nucleotides are TGTGCCAGCAGCTTAAACAGGGACGGGGAAAAACTGTTTTTT.

This chain joins TRBV2 and TRBJ2-1; 14 nucleotides match TRBD2. The CDR3 spans 16 residues. V shed 4 bases, J shed 10 bases, and the junction held 9 bases outside the gene matches. Germline V gives CDR1 SNHLY, CDR2 FYNNEI. The CDR3 DNA follows: TGTGCCAGCAGTGTACCGACTAGCGGGGGGGCCGGGGAGCAGTTCTTC. Translating it yields CASSVPTSGGAGEQFF.

The V call is TRBV4-1, the J call TRBJ2-3; 13 bases align to TRBD2. The germline CDR1 and CDR2 sequences are MGHRA and YSYEKL. V lost 4 bases and J lost 5; bases outside the gene matches: 6. The CDR3 consists of 16 residues. CDR3 nucleotide sequence: TGCGCCAGCAGCCCCTGGACTAGCGGGAGAAGAGATACGCAGTATTTT. It yields the protein CASSPWTSGRRDTQYF.

The gene calls are TRBV18 and TRBJ1-6; D gene uncertain. The CDR3 consists of 14 residues. Germline CDR1 is KGHSH and CDR2 is LQKENI. The germline V and J ends were trimmed by 3 bases and 5 bases, with 8 bases remaining between them. The CDR3 coding sequence is TGTGCCAGCTCACCGTCGGGTAATAATTCACCCCTCCACTTT. Protein product: CASSPSGNNSPLHF.

The chain recombines TRBV6-5 with TRBJ2-1, with TRBD1 matching 9 bases. V lost 6 bases, J lost 3 bases, and 6 bases stayed unmatched. In germline, CDR1 is MNHEY, CDR2 SVGAGI. The CDR3 runs to 15 residues. This CDR3 is CASRIQGASYNEQFF. As DNA, the CDR3 is TGTGCCAGCAGGATACAGGGGGCGAGCTACAATGAGCAGTTCTTC.

The chain employs TRBV5-1 and TRBJ1-2; no clear D gene. The ends were cut back, 4 bases at V and 8 bases at J, with 18 bases in the middle. Germline values: CDR1 SGHRS, CDR2 YFSETQ. CDR3 length: 14 amino acids. CDR3: CASSISVDKEGYTF. The CDR3, as DNA: TGCGCCAGCAGCATATCAGTGGATAAGGAGGGCTACACCTTC.

V is TRBV5-6 and J is TRBJ1-2; possibly TRBD1 for D (5 bases). Germline V gene sequence: CDR1 SGHDT, CDR2 YYEEEE. The V gene lost 0 bases and the J gene lost 6 bases, with 9 bases spanning the gap. The CDR3 contains 13 residues. The CDR3 is CASSLGQGDGYTF. The CDR3 region has the DNA TGTGCCAGCAGCTTGGGCCAGGGCGATGGCTACACCTTC.

The genes are TRBV11-2 and TRBJ1-1; D not certain. Looked up from germline, CDR1 is SGHAT and CDR2 is FQNNGV. CDR3 length equals 14 residues. V was cut by 6 bases and J by 8 bases, with 19 bases left in between. CDR3 loop: CASRFISTGSEAFF. The CDR3 nucleotides are TGTGCCAGCAGATTTATAAGTACGGGTTCGGAAGCTTTCTTT.

A remark on this clone: This sample includes further DNA sequences coding for the same CDR3. V and J are TRBV19 and TRBJ2-3; TRBD2 matches at 12 bases. The CDR3 extends over 15 amino acids. The junction had 0 bases not matched to a gene; V was cut back by 2 bases and J by 3 bases. Germline lookup yields CDR1 LNHDA and CDR2 SQIVND (reference sequence). The chain's CDR3 is CASSILAGGTDTQYF. The DNA of the CDR3 is TGTGCCAGTAGTATACTAGCGGGGGGGACAGATACGCAGTATTTT.

The rearrangement joins TRBV7-9 to TRBJ2-1, with a weak D call TRBD1 (5 bases). From germline, CDR1 is SEHNR and CDR2 FQNEAQ (reference sequence). V was pared by 2 bases and J by 9 bases, with 20 bases between. This CDR3 contains 16 residues. This CDR3 reads CASSLYQSAGRSEQFF. CDR3 in DNA: TGTGCCAGCAGCTTATATCAATCGGCAGGGCGAAGTGAGCAGTTCTTC. Using reference TRBV7-9 and TRBJ2-1 for the parts outside the CDR3, the full variable domain is DTGVSQNPRHKITKRGQNVTFRCDPISEHNRLYWYRQTLGQGPEFLTYFQNEAQLEKSRLLSDRFSAERPKGSFSTLEIQRTEQGDSAMYLCASSLYQSAGRSEQFFGPGTRLTVL.

J is TRBJ2-7 and V is TRBV5-6; 7 bases fit TRBD2. This CDR3 has 14 amino acids. With V trimmed by 4 bases and J by 1 base, 5 bases remained unmatched. Germline lookup yields CDR1 SGHDT and CDR2 YYEEEE. Here the CDR3 DNA reads TGTGCCAGCAGCGAGAAGGGACTATCCTACGAGCAGTACTTC. Translation gives CASSEKGLSYEQYF.

This rearrangement joins TRBV5-4 to TRBJ2-7; 7 positions match TRBD1. CDR1 SGHNT and CDR2 YYREEE come from the germline V gene (reference sequence). V dropped 1 base and J dropped 3; count of bases not matched to a gene: 4. The CDR3 is made up of 14 amino acids. CDR3 loop: CASSLPSGGYEQYF. The DNA for the CDR3 is TGTGCCAGCAGCTTGCCGTCAGGGGGCTACGAGCAGTACTTC.

There are a few counts of this clone. The chain carries TRBV27 and TRBJ2-2; 7 positions agree with TRBD1. In germline, CDR1 is MNHEY, CDR2 SMNVEV (reference sequence). V shed 2 bases and J 3 bases; nucleotides not matched to a gene: 15. This CDR3 is built from 19 residues. The chain's CDR3 is CASSLLISGTEGYTGELFF. The CDR3 region has the DNA TGTGCCAGCAGTTTACTCATATCCGGGACAGAAGGGTACACCGGGGAGCTGTTTTTT.

This chain links TRBV5-3 with TRBJ1-4; D perhaps matches TRBD1 (5 bases). TRBV5-3 is classed as an ORF, of uncertain function. V was cut by 3 bases and J by 6 bases, with 18 bases left in between. CDR3 size: 16 residues. CDR3 loop: CARSSPKGRAHEKLFF. In DNA, the CDR3 is TGTGCCAGAAGCTCACCTAAAGGCAGGGCCCATGAAAAACTGTTTTTT.

V and J are TRBV9 and TRBJ1-2; D not resolved. Trimming removed 3 bases from V and 6 bases from J, with 18 bases in between. The CDR3 is 15 residues long. Germline V lookup: CDR1 SGDLS, CDR2 YYNGEE. This CDR3 reads CASSARTVSTHGYTF. CDR3 in DNA: TGTGCCAGCAGCGCCCGAACAGTGTCGACACATGGCTACACCTTC.

The V call is TRBV4-1, the J call TRBJ2-7; a possible D gene is TRBD2 (5 bases). Deletions cut 3 bases from V and 3 bases from J, with 9 bases between. There are 13 residues in the CDR3. The germline gives CDR1 MGHRA, CDR2 YSYEKL. CDR3 protein: CASSQTGNYEQYF. For the CDR3, the DNA is TGCGCCAGCAGCCAGACGGGGAACTACGAGCAGTACTTC.

The V call is TRBV4-1, the J call TRBJ2-5; 7 bases map to TRBD1. Germline assignment: CDR1 MGHRA and CDR2 YSYEKL. V shed 4 bases and J 5 bases; nucleotides not matched to a gene: 7. The CDR3 covers 14 residues. For the CDR3, the DNA is TGCGCCAGCAGCCTACAGGGGAATGGGGAGACCCAGTACTTC. Protein: CASSLQGNGETQYF.

The rearrangement uses TRBV19 and TRBJ2-1; D is unresolved. This CDR3 is built from 14 residues. CDR1 LNHDA and CDR2 SQIVND come from the germline V gene (reference sequence). V dropped 5 bases and J dropped 5 bases, with 13 bases sitting between them. CDR3 protein: CASSWAGLDNEQFF. Written as DNA, the CDR3 is TGTGCCAGTAGTTGGGCAGGTTTGGACAATGAGCAGTTCTTC. Combining the CDR3 with reference TRBV19 and TRBJ2-1 gives the whole variable domain DGGITQSPKYLFRKEGQNVTLSCEQNLNHDAMYWYRQDPGQGLRLIYYSQIVNDFQKGDIAEGYSVSREKKESFPLTVTSAQKNPTAFYLCASSWAGLDNEQFFGPGTRLTVL.

The chain recombines TRBV18 with TRBJ2-3, with D perhaps matching TRBD1 (5 bases). V was shortened by 2 bases and J by 4 bases, with 13 bases between the two germline ends. Germline CDR1 reads KGHSH; CDR2 reads LQKENI. The CDR3 length is 15 residues. The CDR3 protein is CASSPTWQGSDTQYF. The CDR3 DNA reads as TGTGCCAGCTCACCAACATGGCAGGGTTCAGATACGCAGTATTTT.

The chain couples TRBV25-1 to TRBJ1-3; 7 bases are a match to TRBD1. The CDR3 has 16 residues. The germline V gene has CDR1 MGHDK and CDR2 SYGVNS. Unmatched junction bases numbered 8, after V lost 6 bases and J lost 0 bases. This CDR3 reads CASSLVGDSSGNTIYF. CDR3 DNA sequence: TGTGCCAGCAGCCTCGTAGGGGACAGCTCTGGAAACACCATATATTTT.

The genes are TRBV10-3 and TRBJ1-2, with a weak D call TRBD1 (6 bases). V was trimmed by 3 bases and J by 7 bases, leaving 9 bases between them. CDR3 length: 12 amino acids. Germline CDR1 and CDR2: ENHRY and SYGVKD. This CDR3 reads CAISEAGVGYTF. The CDR3 DNA reads as TGTGCCATCAGTGAAGCAGGGGTTGGCTACACCTTC.

V is TRBV5-6 and J is TRBJ1-5; TRBD1 agrees at 8 bases. This CDR3 is 14 amino acids long. Losses at the gene ends were 4 bases for V and 7 bases for J; bases not matched to a gene: 7. Germline CDR1 SGHDT, CDR2 YYEEEE. The CDR3, as DNA: TGTGCCAGCAGCCGAGGACAGGGCTACCAGCCCCAGCATTTT. Protein product: CASSRGQGYQPQHF.

The V and J genes are TRBV30 and TRBJ1-6; tentatively, D is TRBD1 (5 bases). Germline CDR1 is GTSNPN and CDR2 is SVGIG (reference sequence). V was shortened by 1 base and J by 6 bases, with 10 bases between the two germline ends. CDR3 length: 14 residues. The CDR3 DNA sequence: TGTGCCTGGAGTGAGACAGTAACTAATTCACCCCTCCACTTT. Amino acids: CAWSETVTNSPLHF.